This TCR beta chain stems from a study of cytomegalovirus exposure and HLA in healthy donors. V trimming: 6 bases; J trimming: 3 bases; junction bases outside the gene matches: 9. The length of the CDR3 is 16 residues. Germline V gene lookup returns CDR1 LNHDA and CDR2 SQIVND (reference sequence). PCR amplification relied on 60 Vbeta primers (plus 13 Jbeta primers). Using immunoSEQ multiplex PCR, the repertoire was profiled, and TCRdb retains in-frame clones only, with some absent. This table has over 200,000 clones, about four fifths appearing once. The receptor comes from a woman in her thirties or forties in good health and CMV-seropositive. V gene TRBV19 combines with J gene TRBJ2-3; 10 bases fit TRBD2. What was sequenced was PBMCs. This CDR3 is CASSPLSGGLTDTQYF. The CDR3 DNA sequence: TGTGCCAGTAGCCCACTTAGCGGGGGGTTAACAGATACGCAGTATTTT.